This T cell receptor beta chain appears in the sequencing data of a study of blood T cell repertoires in COVID-19. Study overall: PBMCs, B-cell-depleted T cells, or T cells provided the cDNA or gDNA that made up the material.

Authors' methods: Reference gene primers were amplified, and this amplification served to estimate nucleated cell counts. This table comes from immunoSEQ multiplex PCR, and its TCRdb copy is limited to in-frame clones, with some not included. The DNA was the basis for D and trimming; V, J and clone size are from that table. The sample consists of about 130,000 clones, approximately 77% of them appearing once. Germline V gene data show CDR1 as SEHNR and CDR2 as FQNEAQ (reference sequence). The V and J ends lost 1 base and 3 bases, in that order; junction bases with no gene match: 7. This CDR3 comprises 16 residues.

The TCR sequence derives from a man older than 75 with acute or convalescent COVID-19. The chain couples TRBV7-9 to TRBJ2-5; TRBD2 matches 8 bases. Sequences were obtained from peripheral blood. CDR3 in amino acids: CASSLGPGLVEETQYF. CDR3 nucleotide sequence: TGTGCCAGCAGCTTAGGTCCGGGACTAGTTGAAGAGACCCAGTACTTC. The variable domain in full, with the rest retrieved from reference TRBV7-9 and TRBJ2-5, is DTGVSQNPRHKITKRGQNVTFRCDPISEHNRLYWYRQTLGQGPEFLTYFQNEAQLEKSRLLSDRFSAERPKGSFSTLEIQRTEQGDSAMYLCASSLGPGLVEETQYFGPGTRLLVL.